The 16 T cell receptor beta chains below were found in one sample sequenced in a study of T-cell reconstitution after alpha-beta-depleted transplantation in children. Unique molecular identifiers were built into the TCRbeta library. TCRdb re-called the PCR reads with MiXCR, one entry per CDR3 protein. Of 600,000 to 700,000 distinct CDR3 sequences listed, approximately 17% were seen once; the top ten hold over 0.95%. Sample: PBMCs from the stem cell graft donor, taken from the stem cell graft. Source of these receptors: a human donor who donated a stem cell graft to a child with acute myeloid leukemia.

The genes are TRBV18 and TRBJ2-3; D uncertain. The CDR3 totals 15 residues. V was pared by 2 bases and J by 0 bases, with 9 bases between. Germline V gene sequence: CDR1 KGHSH, CDR2 LQKENI. In DNA form, the CDR3 reads TGTGCCAGCTCACCAGCATATGACAGCACAGATACGCAGTATTTT. Protein product: CASSPAYDSTDTQYF.

This clonotype was recorded many times. The rearrangement uses TRBV6-1 and TRBJ2-3, with D tentatively TRBD2 (5 bases). Germline-derived CDR1 and CDR2 are MNHNS and SASEGT. Trimming cost V 7 bases and J 0 bases, with 17 bases left between them. The CDR3 is 16 residues long. CDR3 region: CASTLSRPGSTDTQYF. The CDR3 coding sequence is TGTGCCAGCACCCTCAGTCGACCGGGAAGCACAGATACGCAGTATTTT.

The J gene is TRBJ2-6, the V gene TRBV20-1; 10 bases line up with TRBD1. The CDR3 is 16 amino acids. Germline values: CDR1 DFQATT, CDR2 SNEGSKA (reference sequence). Losses at the gene ends were 6 bases for V and 0 bases for J; bases not matched to a gene: 5. The DNA for the CDR3 is TGCAGTGCCACGGGACAGGGGACCTCTGGGGCCAACGTCCTGACTTTC. Protein product: CSATGQGTSGANVLTF.

This clonotype was seen at least ten times. V and J are TRBV29-1 and TRBJ2-7; D perhaps matches TRBD1 (5 bases). The CDR3 sequence is 14 residues long. V shed 5 bases and J shed 6 bases, with 20 bases lying between them. Germline V gives CDR1 SQVTM, CDR2 ANQGSEA. The CDR3 sequence is CSVHIPGRSSEQYF. CDR3 bases: TGCAGCGTTCATATCCCAGGGCGGTCGAGCGAGCAGTACTTC.

This chain joins TRBV20-1 and TRBJ2-1; 11 bases are shared with TRBD2. The CDR3 extends over 15 amino acids. V dropped 6 bases and J dropped 7; count of bases not matched to a gene: 11. Germline V lookup: CDR1 DFQATT, CDR2 SNEGSKA (reference sequence). The DNA of the CDR3 is TGCAGTGCAACCATAGCGGGGGGGCGGGGGAATGAGCAGTTCTTC. It is translated as CSATIAGGRGNEQFF.

This clonotype has a handful of counts. The chain has TRBV7-9 and TRBJ1-6; 7 bases are a match to TRBD1. CDR1 and CDR2 from the germline V gene are SEHNR and FQNEAQ (reference sequence). There are 15 residues in the CDR3. Trimming at V came to 1 base and at J to 8 bases, leaving 5 bases not matched to a gene. CDR3 coding DNA: TGTGCCAGCAGCTTAGAGGGACAGCAGGATTCACCCCTCCACTTT. This gives the protein CASSLEGQQDSPLHF.

The sample holds many counts of this clonotype. The chain recombines TRBV20-1 with TRBJ2-3; the D gene is possibly TRBD2 (5 bases). Trimming removed 5 bases at V and 2 bases at J, with 14 bases between. The length of the CDR3 is 14 residues. CDR1 is DFQATT, CDR2 SNEGSKA, per germline (reference sequence). This CDR3 is CSALSTGITDTQYF. In DNA, the CDR3 is TGCAGTGCTCTCTCCACGGGGATCACAGATACGCAGTATTTT.

This chain connects TRBV12-3 or TRBV12-4 to TRBJ2-7; the match to TRBD2 covers 7 bases. The CDR3 length is 16 residues. V was clipped by 3 bases and J by 7 bases; unmatched bases: 15. CDR3 sequence reads: CASSFLAGEPSGEQYF. CDR3 DNA sequence: TGTGCCAGCAGTTTTCTCGCGGGGGAACCCTCGGGGGAGCAGTACTTC.

The J gene is TRBJ1-2, the V gene TRBV6-1, with TRBD1 as a possible D gene (6 bases). CDR1 and CDR2 (germline): MNHNS, SASEGT. Trimming removed 2 bases at V and 4 bases at J, with 14 bases between. The CDR3 is 15 amino acids. CDR3 residues: CASSEFYRDFYGYTF. Written as DNA, the CDR3 is TGTGCCAGCAGTGAATTTTACAGGGATTTCTATGGCTACACCTTC.

This clonotype was counted many times. The chain links TRBV20-1 to TRBJ2-5, with D tentatively TRBD1 or TRBD2 (6 bases each). The germline V and J ends were trimmed by 5 bases and 5 bases, with 21 bases remaining between them. This CDR3 is 15 amino acids long. The germline V gene encodes CDR1 DFQATT and CDR2 SNEGSKA (reference sequence). The CDR3 reads CSASLRDTSGETQYF. The CDR3 nucleotides read TGCAGTGCTTCCCTCCGGGACACAAGCGGGGAGACCCAGTACTTC.

This clonotype was detected only a few times. The V and J genes are TRBV6-1 and TRBJ1-1, with 8 bases that match TRBD1. The germline CDR1 and CDR2 sequences are MNHNS and SASEGT. Trimming cost V 6 bases and J 1 base; bases outside gene matches: 4. The CDR3 is made up of 14 amino acids. CDR3 nucleotide sequence: TGTGCCAGCAGGACAGGGGTCGGGAACACTGAAGCTTTCTTT. Its translation is CASRTGVGNTEAFF.

This clonotype was seen a few times. The chain uses TRBV2 and TRBJ2-1, with 10 bases aligning to TRBD2. V gave up 6 bases and J gave up 2 bases; unmatched junction bases: 4. This CDR3 is 15 amino acids long. Looked up from germline, CDR1 is SNHLY and CDR2 is FYNNEI. The CDR3 region has the DNA TGTGCCAGCAGGCCCCTAGCGGGGGCCTACAATGAGCAGTTCTTC. It is translated as CASRPLAGAYNEQFF.

The chain carries TRBV20-1 and TRBJ2-5; D may be TRBD2 (5 bases). This CDR3 comprises 16 residues. CDR1 DFQATT and CDR2 SNEGSKA come from the germline V gene (reference sequence). V was clipped by 4 bases and J by 3 bases, with 21 bases between them. CDR3 sequence: CSATSKREPTKETQYF. In DNA form, the CDR3 reads TGCAGTGCTACCTCAAAACGGGAACCAACGAAAGAGACCCAGTACTTC.

This clonotype was observed at least ten times. CDR3 protein: CASSFLDRDYGYTF. CDR3 coding DNA: TGTGCCAGCAGTTTTTTGGACAGGGACTATGGCTACACCTTC. The J gene is TRBJ1-2, the V gene TRBV27, with 8 bases fitting TRBD1. Germline lookup yields CDR1 MNHEY and CDR2 SMNVEV (reference sequence). The junction had 3 bases not matched to a gene; V was cut back by 3 bases and J by 3 bases. The length of the CDR3 is 14 residues.

At least ten counts were recorded for this clonotype. V gene TRBV20-1 combines with J gene TRBJ2-3; D is unresolved. The CDR3 spans 15 residues. The V gene lost 6 bases and the J gene lost 0 bases, with 16 bases spanning the gap. From germline, CDR1 is DFQATT and CDR2 SNEGSKA (reference sequence). The CDR3 spells CSAESFDASTDTQYF. In nucleotides, the CDR3 is TGCAGTGCGGAAAGTTTCGATGCTAGCACAGATACGCAGTATTTT.

This clonotype was found many times. The chain is built from TRBV29-1 and TRBJ2-7, with 7 positions matching TRBD1. Germline CDR1 is SQVTM and CDR2 is ANQGSEA. This CDR3 has 15 amino acids. Losses at the gene ends were 5 bases for V and 0 bases for J; bases not matched to a gene: 10. CDR3 residues: CSVPSEWDSSYEQYF. CDR3 coding DNA: TGCAGCGTTCCCAGTGAGTGGGACAGCTCCTACGAGCAGTACTTC.